This TCR beta chain was sequenced for a study of CD8+ T cells in alopecia areata. Overall study results and limits: Higher clonality was seen in lesional scalp than in normal scalp, especially in alopecia totalis/universalis.

The germline V gene encodes CDR1 SEHNR and CDR2 FQNEAQ (reference sequence). This CDR3 spans 14 amino acids. Deletions cut 1 base from V and 1 base from J, with 7 bases between. As the sequencing template, cDNA was produced by extracting RNA and reverse transcribing it. Clones were sequenced by immunoSEQ multiplex PCR, and TCRdb holds only the in-frame ones, with some missing. In the table there are 90,000 to 100,000 clones, 41% of which are singletons. This clone occurred a few times. Its cognate antigen is unknown. The clonotype was recovered from a human donor with alopecia areata. The chain combines TRBV7-9 with TRBJ1-1; D remains unclear. Sequencing was performed on CD4+ T cells sorted from blood. The CDR3 DNA follows: TGTGCCAGCAGCTTAGTGGGTGGGAACACTGAAGCTTTCTTT. Amino acids: CASSLVGGNTEAFF. Using reference TRBV7-9 and TRBJ1-1 for the parts outside the CDR3, the full variable domain is DTGVSQNPRHKITKRGQNVTFRCDPISEHNRLYWYRQTLGQGPEFLTYFQNEAQLEKSRLLSDRFSAERPKGSFSTLEIQRTEQGDSAMYLCASSLVGGNTEAFFGQGTRLTVV.